Below, one T cell receptor (beta chain) is given with its context. No antigen is known for it. These data come from a study of shared clonotypes between healthy human individuals. Healthy and HIV-negative, the adult donors had no recent acute infections or vaccinations. The material for each subset, its genomic DNA, was split evenly across several immunoSEQ plates. The data were produced by immunoSEQ multiplex PCR, yet TCRdb's version contains in-frame clones alone and is incomplete. This table holds under 2,500,000 clones, 90% to 97% found once. Findings and caveats of the study: Rarefaction revealed incomplete sorted-subset sequencing despite large depth.

The TCR sequence derives from a man aged 18 to 30 in good health. Source material: naive CD4+ T cells sorted from blood. As for subset: CD45RA+ positively selected.

CDR3: CAATTGGSTDTQYF. The CDR3 nucleotides read TGTGCCGCGACTACGGGGGGCTCGACAGATACGCAGTATTTT. The V gene is TRBV5-4, the J gene TRBJ2-3; the D gene is possibly TRBD2 (7 bases). Trimming removed 10 bases from V and 3 bases from J, with 18 bases in between. The CDR3 is 14 residues long. CDR1 is SGHNT, CDR2 YYREEE, per germline (reference sequence).